This T cell receptor (beta chain) was captured in a study of T cell responses to AZD1222 COVID-19 vaccine. The V and J ends lost 7 bases and 7 bases, in that order; junction bases with no gene match: 11. This CDR3 has 15 residues. Germline V gives CDR1 MGHRA, CDR2 YSYEKL. Sequencing used immunoSEQ multiplex PCR; TCRdb keeps in-frame clones, though not all of them. Of about 120,000 clones listed, 75% to 90% were seen once; the top ten hold approximately 3.1%. This chain joins TRBV4-1 and TRBJ1-4; 8 bases agree with TRBD1. The TCR originated in an adult in good health. Sample: peripheral blood, taken on day 0 of AZD1222 vaccination. CDR3 in DNA: TGCGCCAGCACCAACAAAGGACAGGGTGGTGAAAAACTGTTTTTT. It codes for CASTNKGQGGEKLFF.